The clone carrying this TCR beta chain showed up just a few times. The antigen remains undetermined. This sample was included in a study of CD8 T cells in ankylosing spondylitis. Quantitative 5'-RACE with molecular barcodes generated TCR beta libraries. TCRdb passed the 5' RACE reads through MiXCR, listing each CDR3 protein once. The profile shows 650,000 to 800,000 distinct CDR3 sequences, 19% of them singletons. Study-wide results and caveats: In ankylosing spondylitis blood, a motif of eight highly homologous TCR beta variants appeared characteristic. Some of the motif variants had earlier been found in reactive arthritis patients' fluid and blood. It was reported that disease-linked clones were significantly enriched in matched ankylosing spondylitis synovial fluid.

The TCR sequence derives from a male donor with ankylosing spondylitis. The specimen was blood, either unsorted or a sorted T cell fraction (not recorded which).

The CDR3 coding sequence is TGTGCCAGCAGCCGATGGCCGGGCACTGAAGCTTTCTTT. This encodes CASSRWPGTEAFF. The chain is built from TRBV12-3 or TRBV12-4 and TRBJ1-1; D uncertain. The CDR3 has 13 residues. The V end was cut by 6 bases, the J end by 4 bases, with 12 bases between.